Listed below are T cell receptor beta chains from one sample, sequenced in a study of shared clonotypes between healthy human individuals. The data were produced by immunoSEQ multiplex PCR, yet TCRdb's version contains in-frame clones alone and is incomplete. The top ten hold around 0.6% of the sample, which has more than 900,000 clones, 70% to 80% seen once. The sample comprised memory CD4+ T cells from PBMCs. The receptors here all came from a young man in good health. Some clones in this sample may be carry-over from other donors' samples. Both conserved end residues are part of each CDR3.

len: 15
v_gene: TRBV28
j_gene: TRBJ2-3
CDR3aa: CASSLRLADTDTQYF

len: 15
v_gene: TRBV6-6
j_gene: TRBJ1-1
CDR3aa: CASSELDGRDTEAFF

len: 13
v_gene: TRBV7-2
j_gene: TRBJ2-7
CDR3aa: CASSLMRWHEQYF

len: 15
v_gene: TRBV7-9
j_gene: TRBJ1-4
CDR3aa: CASSSRQGGNEKLFF

len: 13
v_gene: TRBV7-2
j_gene: TRBJ1-2
CDR3aa: CASSPGQGEGYTF

len: 19
v_gene: TRBV18
j_gene: TRBJ1-2
CDR3aa: CASSRLEGTASLANYGYTF

len: 13
v_gene: TRBV11-3
j_gene: TRBJ1-1
CDR3aa: CASAQWENTEAFF

len: 15
v_gene: TRBV7-8
j_gene: TRBJ1-2
CDR3aa: CASSRGQASNYGYTF

len: 14
v_gene: TRBV4-1
j_gene: TRBJ2-5
CDR3aa: CASSQDAVLETQYF

len: 17
v_gene: TRBV7-9
j_gene: TRBJ2-3
CDR3aa: CASSPPGLAGGLDTQYF

len: 14
v_gene: TRBV2
j_gene: TRBJ1-1
CDR3aa: CASSANRATHEAFF

len: 11
v_gene: TRBV28
j_gene: TRBJ1-4
CDR3aa: CASSKIGKLFF